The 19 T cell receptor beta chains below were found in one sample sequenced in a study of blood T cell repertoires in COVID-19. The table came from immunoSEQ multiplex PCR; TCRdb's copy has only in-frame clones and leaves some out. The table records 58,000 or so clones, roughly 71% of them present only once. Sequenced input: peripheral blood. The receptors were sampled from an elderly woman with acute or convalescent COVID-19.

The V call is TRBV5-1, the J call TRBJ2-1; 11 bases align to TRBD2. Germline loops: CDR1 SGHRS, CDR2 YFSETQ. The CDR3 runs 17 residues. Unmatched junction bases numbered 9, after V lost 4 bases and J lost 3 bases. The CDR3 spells CASSVRLAGSVYNEQFF. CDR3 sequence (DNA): TGCGCCAGCAGCGTTAGACTAGCGGGAAGCGTCTACAATGAGCAGTTCTTC. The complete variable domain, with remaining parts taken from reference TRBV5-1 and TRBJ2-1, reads KAGVTQTPRYLIKTRGQQVTLSCSPISGHRSVSWYQQTPGQGLQFLFEYFSETQRNKGNFPGRFSGRQFSNSRSEMNVSTLELGDSALYLCASSVRLAGSVYNEQFFGPGTRLTVL.

This CDR3 reads CASSPGTGGNQPQHF. The CDR3 DNA reads TGTGCCAGCAGCCCCGGGACAGGCGGCAATCAGCCCCAGCATTTT. V gene TRBV9 combines with J gene TRBJ1-5, with 8 bases identical to TRBD1. Per the germline V gene, CDR1 is SGDLS and CDR2 is YYNGEE. Losses at the gene ends were 4 bases for V and 2 bases for J; bases not matched to a gene: 5. The CDR3 sequence is 15 residues long.

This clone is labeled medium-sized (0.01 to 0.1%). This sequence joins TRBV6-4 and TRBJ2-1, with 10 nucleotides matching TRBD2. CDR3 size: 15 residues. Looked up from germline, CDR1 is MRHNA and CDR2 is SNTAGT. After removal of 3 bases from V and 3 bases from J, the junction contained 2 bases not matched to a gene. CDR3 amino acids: CASSEASGGYNEQFF. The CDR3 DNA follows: TGTGCCAGCAGTGAAGCTAGCGGGGGCTACAATGAGCAGTTCTTC.

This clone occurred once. Here the CDR3 reads CAWTPGTGSNTEAFF. The CDR3 nucleotides read TGTGCCTGGACCCCCGGGACAGGGTCGAACACTGAAGCTTTCTTT. The rearrangement links TRBV30 to TRBJ1-1; 9 bases are a match to TRBD1. The length of the CDR3 is 15 residues. The V gene's germline CDR1 is GTSNPN and CDR2 SVGIG (reference sequence). The junction had 7 bases not matched to a gene; V was cut back by 4 bases and J by 1 base.

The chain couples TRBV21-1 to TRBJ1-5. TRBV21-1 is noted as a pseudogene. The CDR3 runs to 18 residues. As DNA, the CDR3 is TGTGCCAGCAGCAAAGGGGGAGGGAGGGGGATCTACAATCAGCCCCAGCATTTT. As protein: CASSKGGGRGIYNQPQHF.

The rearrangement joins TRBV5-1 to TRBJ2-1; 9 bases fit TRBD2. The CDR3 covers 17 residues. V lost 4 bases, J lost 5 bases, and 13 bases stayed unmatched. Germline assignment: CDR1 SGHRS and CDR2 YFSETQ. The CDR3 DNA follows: TGCGCCAGCAGCCCCGGGCTGCGGGAGGGCCGGAACAATGAGCAGTTCTTC. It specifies CASSPGLREGRNNEQFF.

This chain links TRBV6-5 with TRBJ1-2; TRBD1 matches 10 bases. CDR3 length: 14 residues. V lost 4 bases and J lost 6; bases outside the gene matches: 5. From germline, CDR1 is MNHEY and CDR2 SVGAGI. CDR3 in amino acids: CASSSGQGINGYTF. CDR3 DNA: TGTGCCAGCAGTTCGGGACAGGGGATAAATGGCTACACCTTC.

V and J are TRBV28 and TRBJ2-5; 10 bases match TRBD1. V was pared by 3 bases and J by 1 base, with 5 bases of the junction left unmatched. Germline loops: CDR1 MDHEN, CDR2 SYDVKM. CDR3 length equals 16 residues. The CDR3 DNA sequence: TGTGCCAGCAGTTTGGGGACAGGGGAACTCCAAGAGACCCAGTACTTC. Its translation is CASSLGTGELQETQYF.

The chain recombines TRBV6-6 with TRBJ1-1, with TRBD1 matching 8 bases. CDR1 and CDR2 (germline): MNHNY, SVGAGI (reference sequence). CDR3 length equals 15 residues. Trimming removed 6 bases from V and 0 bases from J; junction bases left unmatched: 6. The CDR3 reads CASSRTGIMNTEAFF. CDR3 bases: TGTGCCAGCAGCCGGACAGGGATTATGAACACTGAAGCTTTCTTT.

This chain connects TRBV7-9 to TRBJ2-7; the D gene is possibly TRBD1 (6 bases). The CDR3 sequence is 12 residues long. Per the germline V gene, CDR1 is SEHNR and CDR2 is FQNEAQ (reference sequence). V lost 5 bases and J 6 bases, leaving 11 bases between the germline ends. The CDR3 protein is CASSTGSREQYF. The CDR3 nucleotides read TGTGCCAGCAGCACAGGGTCACGCGAGCAGTACTTC.

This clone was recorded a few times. The CDR3 DNA reads TGTGCCAGCAGCCCTCTGCGGGGGGTGCCCTCCTACAATGAGCAGTTCTTC. This gives the protein CASSPLRGVPSYNEQFF. This rearrangement joins TRBV5-6 to TRBJ2-1, with 8 bases aligning to TRBD2. V lost 4 bases, J lost 0 bases, and 9 bases stayed unmatched. CDR1 is SGHDT and CDR2 is YYEEEE in the germline V gene. The CDR3 totals 17 residues. The full variable domain, completed using reference TRBV5-6 and TRBJ2-1, is DAGVTQSPTHLIKTRGQQVTLRCSPKSGHDTVSWYQQALGQGPQFIFQYYEEEERQRGNFPDRFSGHQFPNYSSELNVNALLLGDSALYLCASSPLRGVPSYNEQFFGPGTRLTVL.

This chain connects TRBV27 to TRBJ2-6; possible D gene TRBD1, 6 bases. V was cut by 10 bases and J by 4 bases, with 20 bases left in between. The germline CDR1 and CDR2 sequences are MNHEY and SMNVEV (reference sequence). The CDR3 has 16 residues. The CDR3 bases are TGTGCCACCACGAACTTAACAGGGCCCGGGGCCAACGTCCTGACTTTC. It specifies CATTNLTGPGANVLTF.

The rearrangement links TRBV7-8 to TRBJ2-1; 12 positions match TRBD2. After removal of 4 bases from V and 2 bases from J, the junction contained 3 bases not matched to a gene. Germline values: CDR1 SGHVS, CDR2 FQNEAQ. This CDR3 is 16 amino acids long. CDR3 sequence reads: CASSYASGRAYNEQFF. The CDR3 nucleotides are TGTGCCAGCAGCTACGCTAGCGGGAGGGCCTACAATGAGCAGTTCTTC.

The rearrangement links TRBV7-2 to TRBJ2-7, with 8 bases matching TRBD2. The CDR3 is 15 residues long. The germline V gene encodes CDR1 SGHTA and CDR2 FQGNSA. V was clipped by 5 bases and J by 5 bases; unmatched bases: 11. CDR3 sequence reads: CASSPQAGALHEQYF. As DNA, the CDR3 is TGTGCCAGCAGCCCACAAGCGGGAGCCCTCCACGAGCAGTACTTC.

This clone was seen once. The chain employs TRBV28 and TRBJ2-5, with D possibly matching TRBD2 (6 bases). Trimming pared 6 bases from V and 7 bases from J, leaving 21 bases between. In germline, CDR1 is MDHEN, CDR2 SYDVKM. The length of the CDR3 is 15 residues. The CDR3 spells CASRTTREIRGTQYF. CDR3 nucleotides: TGTGCCAGCAGAACCACCCGGGAGATCCGGGGGACCCAGTACTTC.

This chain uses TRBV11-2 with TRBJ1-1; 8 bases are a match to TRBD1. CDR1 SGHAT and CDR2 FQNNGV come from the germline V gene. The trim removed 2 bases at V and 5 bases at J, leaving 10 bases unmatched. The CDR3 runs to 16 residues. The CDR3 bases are TGTGCCAGCAGCTTATATATGGGACAGGAGAGAACTGAAGCTTTCTTT. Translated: CASSLYMGQERTEAFF.

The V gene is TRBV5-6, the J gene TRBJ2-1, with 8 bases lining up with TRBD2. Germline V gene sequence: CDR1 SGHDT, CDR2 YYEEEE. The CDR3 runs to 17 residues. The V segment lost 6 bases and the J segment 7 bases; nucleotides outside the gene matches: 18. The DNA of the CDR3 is TGTGCCAGCACCATTGGGCGAACTAGCGGCCCCCGGAATGAGCAGTTCTTC. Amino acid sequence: CASTIGRTSGPRNEQFF.

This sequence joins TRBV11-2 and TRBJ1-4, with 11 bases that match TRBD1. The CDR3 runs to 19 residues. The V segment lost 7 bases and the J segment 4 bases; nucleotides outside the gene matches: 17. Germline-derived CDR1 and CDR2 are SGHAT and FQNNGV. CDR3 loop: CASTPAGTGGLGLNEKLFF. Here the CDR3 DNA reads TGTGCCAGCACCCCCGCCGGGACAGGGGGACTGGGACTTAATGAAAAACTGTTTTTT.

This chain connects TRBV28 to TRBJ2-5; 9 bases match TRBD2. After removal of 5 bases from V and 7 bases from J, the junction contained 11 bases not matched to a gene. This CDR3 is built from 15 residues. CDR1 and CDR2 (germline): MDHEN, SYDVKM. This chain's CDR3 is CASSTPGLARATQYF. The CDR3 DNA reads TGTGCCAGCAGTACGCCGGGACTAGCCCGGGCGACCCAGTACTTC.